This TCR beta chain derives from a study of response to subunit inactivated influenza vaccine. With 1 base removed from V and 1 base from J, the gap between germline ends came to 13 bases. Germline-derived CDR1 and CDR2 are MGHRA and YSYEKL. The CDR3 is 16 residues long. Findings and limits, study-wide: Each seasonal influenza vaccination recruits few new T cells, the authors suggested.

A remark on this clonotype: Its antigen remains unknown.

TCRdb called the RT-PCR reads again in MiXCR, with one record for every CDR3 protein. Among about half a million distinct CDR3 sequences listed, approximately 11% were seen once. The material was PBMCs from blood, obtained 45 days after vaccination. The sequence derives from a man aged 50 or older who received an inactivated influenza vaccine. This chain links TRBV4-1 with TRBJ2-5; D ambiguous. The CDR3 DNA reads TGCGCCAGCAGCCAAGTAAAAGGTGGCTCCCAAGAGACCCAGTACTTC. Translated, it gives CASSQVKGGSQETQYF.